This T cell receptor beta chain emerged from a study of T cell responses to AZD1222 COVID-19 vaccine. Study conclusions and caveats: Donors skewed white British and female; clonal diversity was possibly underestimated.

Trimming took 7 bases from V and 3 from J; bases not matched to a gene: 15. In germline, CDR1 is MDHEN, CDR2 SYDVKM. This CDR3 comprises 17 residues. Of note for this clone: The antigen remains undetermined.

TCRdb's copy holds only in-frame clones and misses some; the assay was immunoSEQ multiplex PCR. The sample carries over 85,000 clones, about four fifths recorded once. The V gene is TRBV28, the J gene TRBJ2-3; 8 bases fit TRBD2. The sequence derives from an adult in good health. This specimen consisted of peripheral blood, obtained on day 0 of AZD1222 vaccination. CDR3 DNA: TGTGCCAGCACCGTAGTAAGGGGAGCGGGGGATACAGATACGCAGTATTTT. It encodes CASTVVRGAGDTDTQYF.